Listed below are T cell receptor beta chains from one sample, sequenced in a study of cytomegalovirus exposure and HLA in healthy donors. Libraries were prepared by immunoSEQ multiplex PCR; TCRdb keeps only in-frame clonotypes and omits some of them. This table has roughly 98,000 clones, under 75% appearing once. Sequencing input: PBMCs. These receptors came from a man aged 50 or older in good health and CMV-seronegative. Both conserved end residues are part of each CDR3. D genes are given only for firm matches. Size is omitted from some rows. Given values are once, few, many or a class for expanded clones.

abundance: -; d_gene: TRBD2; v_gene: TRBV10-3; j_gene: TRBJ2-2; CDR3nt: TGTGCCATCAGTGACACGGGGGGGCTGCAAGGCGGGGAGCTGTTTTTT; CDR3aa: CAISDTGGLQGGELFF
abundance: once; d_gene: TRBD2; v_gene: TRBV9; j_gene: TRBJ2-7; CDR3nt: TGTGCCAGCAGCGTAGGGGAGGGCGCAACCGGCCTCCCCTCCGAGCAGTACTTC; CDR3aa: CASSVGEGATGLPSEQYF
abundance: -; d_gene: -; v_gene: TRBV14; j_gene: TRBJ2-4; CDR3nt: TGTGCCAGCAGCCAAGTTGACAGAAACATTCAGTACTTC; CDR3aa: CASSQVDRNIQYF
abundance: -; d_gene: -; v_gene: TRBV27; j_gene: TRBJ1-2; CDR3nt: TGTGCCAGCACTTCACGAGGGGGAGCGAGCTATGGCTACACCTTC; CDR3aa: CASTSRGGASYGYTF
abundance: -; d_gene: -; v_gene: TRBV28; j_gene: TRBJ2-3; CDR3nt: TGTGCCAGCAGTTGGGCTGATTCTAGCACAGATACGCAGTATTTT; CDR3aa: CASSWADSSTDTQYF
abundance: -; d_gene: TRBD1; v_gene: TRBV7-6; j_gene: TRBJ1-2; CDR3nt: TGTGCCAGCAGCTTAGCTGACAGGGCCACTTATGGCTACACCTTC; CDR3aa: CASSLADRATYGYTF
abundance: -; d_gene: -; v_gene: TRBV14; j_gene: TRBJ1-2; CDR3nt: TGTGCCAGCAGCTATCGAAGGACAGACCTAAACTATGGCTACACCTTC; CDR3aa: CASSYRRTDLNYGYTF
abundance: -; d_gene: TRBD1; v_gene: TRBV10-3; j_gene: TRBJ1-2; CDR3nt: TGTGCCATCAGTGACCCGGGACAGAGCAACTATGGCTACACCTTC; CDR3aa: CAISDPGQSNYGYTF
abundance: -; d_gene: -; v_gene: TRBV15; j_gene: TRBJ1-4; CDR3nt: TGTGCCACCAGCAGAGAAGGATTCAGTCTCGGGGGAAAACTGTTTTTT; CDR3aa: CATSREGFSLGGKLFF
abundance: -; d_gene: TRBD1; v_gene: TRBV5-1; j_gene: TRBJ1-2; CDR3nt: TGCGCCAGCAGCGAGGGGACAGTTGGGGTCGGCTACACCTTC; CDR3aa: CASSEGTVGVGYTF
abundance: -; d_gene: TRBD1; v_gene: TRBV7-2; j_gene: TRBJ2-7; CDR3nt: TGTGCCAGCAGCCTCCCGGGACAGAACTACGAGCAGTACTTC; CDR3aa: CASSLPGQNYEQYF
abundance: -; d_gene: -; v_gene: TRBV28; j_gene: TRBJ2-7; CDR3nt: TGTGCCAGCAGTTTACCGGGAAACACCTACGAGCAGTACTTC; CDR3aa: CASSLPGNTYEQYF
abundance: -; d_gene: -; v_gene: TRBV10-2; j_gene: TRBJ1-1; CDR3nt: TGCGCCAGCAGTGAGGGCCCTGAAGCTTTCTTT; CDR3aa: CASSEGPEAFF
abundance: -; d_gene: -; v_gene: TRBV7-2; j_gene: TRBJ2-5; CDR3nt: TGTGCCAGCAGCGGGGACGGGGAGGCCCAGTACTTC; CDR3aa: CASSGDGEAQYF
abundance: -; d_gene: -; v_gene: TRBV5-1; j_gene: TRBJ2-2; CDR3nt: TGCGCCAGCTACCCCCCAGGGTTCGCCGGGGAGCTGTTTTTT; CDR3aa: CASYPPGFAGELFF
abundance: -; d_gene: TRBD1; v_gene: TRBV10-3; j_gene: TRBJ1-1; CDR3nt: TGTGCCATCAGTGAGTTCAGCTCAGGGGGTCAGAACACTGAAGCTTTCTTT; CDR3aa: CAISEFSSGGQNTEAFF
abundance: few; d_gene: -; v_gene: TRBV29-1; j_gene: TRBJ2-2; CDR3nt: TGCAGCGTTGGAGTTACCGGGGAGCTGTTTTTT; CDR3aa: CSVGVTGELFF
abundance: -; d_gene: -; v_gene: TRBV28; j_gene: TRBJ2-7; CDR3nt: TGTGCCAGCAGTTTCGGACACTACGAGCAGTACTTC; CDR3aa: CASSFGHYEQYF
abundance: few; d_gene: -; v_gene: TRBV2; j_gene: TRBJ1-1; CDR3nt: TGTGCCAGCAGTGAGTTGGGGCGGGGGAACACTGAAGCTTTCTTT; CDR3aa: CASSELGRGNTEAFF
abundance: -; d_gene: -; v_gene: TRBV10-1; j_gene: TRBJ2-7; CDR3nt: TGCGCCAGCAGTCCACAAACAGGGACCTACGAGCAGTACTTC; CDR3aa: CASSPQTGTYEQYF
abundance: -; d_gene: TRBD1; v_gene: TRBV18; j_gene: TRBJ1-3; CDR3nt: TGTGCCAGCTCACGGGACAGCGACTCTGGAAACACCATATATTTT; CDR3aa: CASSRDSDSGNTIYF
abundance: -; d_gene: -; v_gene: TRBV20-1; j_gene: TRBJ1-2; CDR3nt: TGCAGTGCTACAGGGAACTATGGCTACACCTTC; CDR3aa: CSATGNYGYTF
abundance: -; d_gene: -; v_gene: TRBV4-2; j_gene: TRBJ2-3; CDR3nt: TGTGCCAGCAGCCGGGACACCAGCACAGATACGCAGTATTTT; CDR3aa: CASSRDTSTDTQYF
abundance: -; d_gene: -; v_gene: TRBV5-1; j_gene: TRBJ2-1; CDR3nt: TGCGCCAGCAGCCCCAGCATGACTAGCAATGAGCAGTTCTTC; CDR3aa: CASSPSMTSNEQFF
abundance: -; d_gene: -; v_gene: TRBV9; j_gene: TRBJ2-1; CDR3nt: TGTGCCAGCAGCGTAGGTAACGGACATTACGATGAGCAGTTCTTC; CDR3aa: CASSVGNGHYDEQFF
abundance: -; d_gene: TRBD2; v_gene: TRBV5-1; j_gene: TRBJ2-7; CDR3nt: TGCGCCAGCAGCTTGGGGGGACTAGCGGGAGGATCCTACGAGCAGTACTTC; CDR3aa: CASSLGGLAGGSYEQYF
abundance: few; d_gene: TRBD2; v_gene: TRBV7-9; j_gene: TRBJ2-1; CDR3nt: TGTGCCAGCAGCTTCGCTAGCGGGAGTTACAATGAGCAGTTCTTC; CDR3aa: CASSFASGSYNEQFF
abundance: -; d_gene: TRBD2; v_gene: TRBV7-3; j_gene: TRBJ2-1; CDR3nt: TGTGCCAGCAGCTTAAGCGGGAGGAACAACAATGAGCAGTTCTTC; CDR3aa: CASSLSGRNNNEQFF
abundance: -; d_gene: TRBD1; v_gene: TRBV7-2; j_gene: TRBJ1-2; CDR3nt: TGTGCCAGCAGCTACACGGACAGGGGAGGCTATGGCTACACCTTC; CDR3aa: CASSYTDRGGYGYTF
abundance: -; d_gene: -; v_gene: TRBV6-6; j_gene: TRBJ1-2; CDR3nt: TGTGCCAGCAGTAACGCATTCCGGGGGGTTAGCTATGGCTACACCTTC; CDR3aa: CASSNAFRGVSYGYTF
abundance: -; d_gene: TRBD2; v_gene: TRBV4-1; j_gene: TRBJ2-5; CDR3nt: TGCGCCAGCAGCCAACCCTCAGGACTAGCGGGCCACCAAGAGACCCAGTACTTC; CDR3aa: CASSQPSGLAGHQETQYF
abundance: -; d_gene: -; v_gene: TRBV28; j_gene: TRBJ2-7; CDR3nt: TGTGCCAGCAGTCCTTTGGGCGGGGTCTCCTACGAGCAGTACTTC; CDR3aa: CASSPLGGVSYEQYF
abundance: -; d_gene: TRBD1; v_gene: TRBV19; j_gene: TRBJ1-5; CDR3nt: TGTGCCAGTAGTATCTCACAGGGGAAGGATAGCAATCAGCCCCAGCATTTT; CDR3aa: CASSISQGKDSNQPQHF
abundance: -; d_gene: TRBD1; v_gene: TRBV2; j_gene: TRBJ1-3; CDR3nt: TGTGCCAGCAGCTACAGGGGGTCTGGAAACACCATATATTTT; CDR3aa: CASSYRGSGNTIYF
abundance: -; d_gene: TRBD1; v_gene: TRBV10-3; j_gene: TRBJ2-7; CDR3nt: TGTGCCATCAGTGACAGGGACAGCCCCTACGAGCAGTACTTC; CDR3aa: CAISDRDSPYEQYF
abundance: -; d_gene: -; v_gene: TRBV9; j_gene: TRBJ1-5; CDR3nt: TGTGCCAGCAGCGCACAGGGTTATCAGCCCCAGCATTTT; CDR3aa: CASSAQGYQPQHF
abundance: -; d_gene: -; v_gene: TRBV5-1; j_gene: TRBJ1-4; CDR3nt: TGCGCCAGCAGCATCCAATCGGGAGAAAAACTGTTTTTT; CDR3aa: CASSIQSGEKLFF
abundance: few; d_gene: -; v_gene: TRBV6-5; j_gene: TRBJ1-5; CDR3nt: TGTGCCAGCAGTTATACGGGGGGAGGCAATCAGCCCCAGCATTTT; CDR3aa: CASSYTGGGNQPQHF
abundance: -; d_gene: TRBD2; v_gene: TRBV7-9; j_gene: TRBJ2-1; CDR3nt: TGTGCCAGCAGCCCGCGTGGGGGGGGAGGTGTATTCTCCTACAATGAGCAGTTCTTC; CDR3aa: CASSPRGGGGVFSYNEQFF
abundance: -; d_gene: -; v_gene: TRBV6-5; j_gene: TRBJ2-7; CDR3nt: TGTGCCAGCAGTTACGTATCCGGGACAACCTACGAGCAGTACTTC; CDR3aa: CASSYVSGTTYEQYF
abundance: -; d_gene: -; v_gene: TRBV9; j_gene: TRBJ1-2; CDR3nt: TGTGCCAGCAGCGTAGACCCGGTAGCTAACTATGGCTACACCTTC; CDR3aa: CASSVDPVANYGYTF
abundance: few; d_gene: -; v_gene: TRBV30; j_gene: TRBJ1-4; CDR3nt: TGTGCCTGGAGTCTATGGACAGATAGTGAAAAACTGTTTTTT; CDR3aa: CAWSLWTDSEKLFF
abundance: once; d_gene: TRBD2; v_gene: TRBV5-1; j_gene: TRBJ2-1; CDR3nt: TGCGCCAGCAGCTTAACACCTAGCGGGAGGGCCGGGAATGAGCAGTTCTTC; CDR3aa: CASSLTPSGRAGNEQFF
abundance: -; d_gene: -; v_gene: TRBV5-1; j_gene: TRBJ2-7; CDR3nt: TGCGCCAGCAGCTTCCCGGGACAATCCTACGAGCAGTACTTC; CDR3aa: CASSFPGQSYEQYF
abundance: few; d_gene: -; v_gene: TRBV19; j_gene: TRBJ1-1; CDR3nt: TGTGCCAGTAGGGAGGCGGGTTACACTGAAGCTTTCTTT; CDR3aa: CASREAGYTEAFF
abundance: -; d_gene: -; v_gene: TRBV7-2; j_gene: TRBJ1-3; CDR3nt: TGTGCCAGCAGCTCGCAACCGAGCTCTGGAAACACCATATATTTT; CDR3aa: CASSSQPSSGNTIYF
abundance: -; d_gene: -; v_gene: TRBV5-4; j_gene: TRBJ2-5; CDR3nt: TGTGCCAGCAGCTCGACTAGGGTGGAAGAGCAGTACTTC; CDR3aa: CASSSTRVEEQYF
abundance: -; d_gene: TRBD1; v_gene: TRBV27; j_gene: TRBJ1-6; CDR3nt: TGTGCCAGCACCAAGGACAGGGCGCTTAATTCACCCCTCCACTTT; CDR3aa: CASTKDRALNSPLHF
abundance: -; d_gene: -; v_gene: TRBV5-6; j_gene: TRBJ2-7; CDR3nt: TGTGCCAGCAGCCTAACGGGAGTAACCTACGAGCAGTACTTC; CDR3aa: CASSLTGVTYEQYF
abundance: -; d_gene: -; v_gene: TRBV6-4; j_gene: TRBJ2-1; CDR3nt: TGTGCCAGCAGTGACTCGATAAGCGGGCAGCAGTTCTTC; CDR3aa: CASSDSISGQQFF
abundance: once; d_gene: TRBD2; v_gene: TRBV27; j_gene: TRBJ2-5; CDR3nt: TGTGCCAGCAGTAGGTTAGCGGGAGCGGTGGAGACCCAGTACTTC; CDR3aa: CASSRLAGAVETQYF
abundance: -; d_gene: -; v_gene: TRBV11-3; j_gene: TRBJ2-2; CDR3nt: TGTGCCAGCAGCTTACTAGCGACCGGGGAGCTGTTTTTT; CDR3aa: CASSLLATGELFF
abundance: -; d_gene: TRBD1; v_gene: TRBV2; j_gene: TRBJ1-4; CDR3nt: TGTGCCAGCAGCAGACAGGGGGCTAATGAAAAACTGTTTTTT; CDR3aa: CASSRQGANEKLFF
abundance: -; d_gene: -; v_gene: TRBV19; j_gene: TRBJ2-1; CDR3nt: TGTGCCACCGGCGGGGGCCCCTACAATGAGCAGTTCTTC; CDR3aa: CATGGGPYNEQFF
abundance: -; d_gene: -; v_gene: TRBV2; j_gene: TRBJ1-2; CDR3nt: TGTGCCAGCAGTGAGGCACTCAGGGGCCACACCTATGGCTACACCTTC; CDR3aa: CASSEALRGHTYGYTF
abundance: -; d_gene: -; v_gene: TRBV28; j_gene: TRBJ2-7; CDR3nt: TGTGCCAGCAGTTTTCAGGGTCAGACCTACGAGCAGTACTTC; CDR3aa: CASSFQGQTYEQYF
abundance: -; d_gene: -; v_gene: TRBV6-6; j_gene: TRBJ2-1; CDR3nt: TGTGCCACCGCCCAACCGGGACTCATCTTC; CDR3aa: CATAQPGLIF
abundance: -; d_gene: -; v_gene: TRBV11-3; j_gene: TRBJ1-1; CDR3nt: TGTGCCAGCAGCTTAGGGACTAACACTGAAGCTTTCTTT; CDR3aa: CASSLGTNTEAFF
abundance: -; d_gene: TRBD2; v_gene: TRBV28; j_gene: TRBJ2-1; CDR3nt: TGTGCCAGCAGTTCCACAGCGGGGGGGAACTACAATGAGCAGTTCTTC; CDR3aa: CASSSTAGGNYNEQFF
abundance: -; d_gene: -; v_gene: TRBV28; j_gene: TRBJ2-1; CDR3nt: TGTGCCAGCAGTTTGACGGACAGATACAATGAGCAGTTCTTC; CDR3aa: CASSLTDRYNEQFF